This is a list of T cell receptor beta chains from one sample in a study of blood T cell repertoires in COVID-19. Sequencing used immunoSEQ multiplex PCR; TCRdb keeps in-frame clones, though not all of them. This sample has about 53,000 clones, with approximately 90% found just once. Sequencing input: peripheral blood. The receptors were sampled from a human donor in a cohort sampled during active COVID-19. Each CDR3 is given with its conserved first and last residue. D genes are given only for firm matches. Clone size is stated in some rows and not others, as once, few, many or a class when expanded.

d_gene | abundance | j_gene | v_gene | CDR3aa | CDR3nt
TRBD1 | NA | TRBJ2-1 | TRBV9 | CASSDQPDRDEQFF | TGTGCCAGCAGCGACCAGCCCGACAGGGATGAGCAGTTCTTC
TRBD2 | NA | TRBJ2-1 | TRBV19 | CASRVAGDFNEQFF | TGTGCCAGTAGAGTAGCGGGAGATTTCAATGAGCAGTTCTTC
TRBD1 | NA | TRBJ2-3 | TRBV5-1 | CASSLRGPGQRIGAGWPDTQYF | TGCGCCAGCAGCTTGCGCGGACCGGGACAGAGGATCGGAGCTGGGTGGCCAGATACGCAGTATTTT
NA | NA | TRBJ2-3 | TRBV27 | CASSLYRGITDTQYF | TGTGCCAGCAGTTTATATCGGGGAATCACAGATACGCAGTATTTT
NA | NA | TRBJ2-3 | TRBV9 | CASSVASVGTQYF | TGTGCCAGCAGCGTGGCTAGCGTCGGTACGCAGTATTTT
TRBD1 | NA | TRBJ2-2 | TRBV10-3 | CAIAPGQVSTGELFF | TGTGCCATAGCCCCGGGACAGGTCAGCACCGGGGAGCTGTTTTTT
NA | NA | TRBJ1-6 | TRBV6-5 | CASSRGGKNSPLHF | TGTGCCAGCAGCCGCGGGGGAAAGAATTCACCCCTCCACTTT
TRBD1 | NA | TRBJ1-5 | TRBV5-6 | CASSLRTGQSNQPQHF | TGTGCCAGCAGCTTACGCACGGGACAGTCCAATCAGCCCCAGCATTTT
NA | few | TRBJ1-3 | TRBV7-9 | CASSSLGPTEGNTIYF | TGTGCCAGCAGCTCCCTCGGTCCGACAGAGGGAAACACCATATATTTT
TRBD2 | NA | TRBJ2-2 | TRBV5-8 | CASNKERGGITGELFF | TGTGCCAGCAACAAGGAGCGGGGGGGCATCACCGGGGAGCTGTTTTTT
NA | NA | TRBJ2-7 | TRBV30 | CAWSVGVAYEQYF | TGTGCCTGGAGTGTAGGGGTTGCCTACGAGCAGTACTTC
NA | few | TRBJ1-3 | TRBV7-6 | CASSSPVDSGNTIYF | TGTGCCAGCAGCAGCCCGGTCGACTCTGGAAACACCATATATTTT